These T cell receptor beta chains were read from a single sample in a study of radiotherapy plus CTLA-4 blockade in lung cancer. Repertoires were generated with immunoSEQ multiplex PCR, while TCRdb's copy carries only in-frame clones and drops some. The sample carries around 100,000 clones, more than 75% recorded once. Material: peripheral blood, obtained from a patient treated with radiotherapy plus ipilimumab. The receptors come from a human donor with non-small cell lung cancer that progressed on radiotherapy plus ipilimumab. Some clones in this sample may be carry-over from other donors' samples. The CDR3 runs from the conserved cysteine through the conserved F or W. The D gene is left open where the match is weak. Not all rows give a size; the values are once, few, many and, for expanded clones, a class.

D gene: .
V gene: TRBV18
clone size: once
J gene: TRBJ1-1
CDR3 protein: CASSPRGDTEAFF
CDR3 DNA: TGTGCCAGCTCACCCCGGGGGGACACTGAAGCTTTCTTT

D gene: .
V gene: TRBV5-1
clone size: .
J gene: TRBJ2-7
CDR3 protein: CASSFQPLGNEQYF
CDR3 DNA: TGCGCCAGCAGCTTCCAGCCCCTCGGGAACGAGCAGTACTTC

D gene: .
V gene: TRBV9
clone size: .
J gene: TRBJ2-7
CDR3 protein: CASSRTGTRSTYEQYF
CDR3 DNA: TGTGCCAGCAGCAGAACCGGGACAAGGAGTACCTACGAGCAGTACTTC

D gene: .
V gene: TRBV5-6
clone size: .
J gene: TRBJ1-2
CDR3 protein: CASSPGWGNHGYTF
CDR3 DNA: TGTGCCAGCAGCCCCGGGTGGGGGAACCATGGCTACACCTTC

D gene: TRBD1
V gene: TRBV5-1
clone size: once
J gene: TRBJ2-7
CDR3 protein: CASSLVVLTGGNEQYF
CDR3 DNA: TGCGCCAGCAGCTTGGTCGTTCTGACAGGGGGTAACGAGCAGTACTTC

D gene: .
V gene: TRBV15
clone size: once
J gene: TRBJ2-1
CDR3 protein: CATSPTRGTQNYNEQFF
CDR3 DNA: TGTGCCACCAGCCCTACCCGGGGGACACAGAACTACAATGAGCAGTTCTTC

D gene: .
V gene: TRBV7-9
clone size: .
J gene: TRBJ1-4
CDR3 protein: CASSPPGKGREKLFF
CDR3 DNA: TGTGCCAGCAGCCCACCAGGGAAAGGAAGGGAAAAACTGTTTTTT

D gene: TRBD1
V gene: TRBV13
clone size: .
J gene: TRBJ2-5
CDR3 protein: CASSFTGEETQYF
CDR3 DNA: TGTGCCAGCAGCTTCACAGGGGAAGAGACCCAGTACTTC

D gene: .
V gene: TRBV6-5
clone size: .
J gene: TRBJ1-5
CDR3 protein: CASSLSPAQPQHF
CDR3 DNA: TGTGCCAGCAGTTTGAGTCCCGCACAGCCCCAGCATTTT

D gene: TRBD1
V gene: TRBV5-8
clone size: .
J gene: TRBJ2-7
CDR3 protein: CASSEGDRETYEQYF
CDR3 DNA: TGTGCCAGCAGCGAGGGGGACAGGGAGACCTACGAGCAGTACTTC

D gene: .
V gene: TRBV11-2
clone size: .
J gene: TRBJ2-5
CDR3 protein: CASSLDRPSPQQYF
CDR3 DNA: TGTGCCAGCAGCTTAGATAGACCTTCACCCCAGCAGTACTTC

D gene: .
V gene: TRBV5-6
clone size: .
J gene: TRBJ2-5
CDR3 protein: CASSLGLRWETQYF
CDR3 DNA: TGTGCCAGCAGCTTGGGACTTAGGTGGGAGACCCAGTACTTC

D gene: .
V gene: TRBV5-1
clone size: .
J gene: TRBJ1-2
CDR3 protein: CASSLVPGFEYGYTF
CDR3 DNA: TGCGCCAGCAGCTTGGTACCGGGGTTTGAGTATGGCTACACCTTC

D gene: .
V gene: TRBV4-2
clone size: few
J gene: TRBJ1-2
CDR3 protein: CASRGMRIGYGYTF
CDR3 DNA: TGTGCCAGCAGGGGAATGAGAATCGGCTATGGCTACACCTTC

D gene: TRBD1
V gene: TRBV6-1
clone size: few
J gene: TRBJ1-2
CDR3 protein: CASTTRPGTGLGYTF
CDR3 DNA: TGTGCCAGCACCACGCGCCCCGGGACAGGGTTAGGCTACACCTTC

D gene: .
V gene: TRBV7-7
clone size: .
J gene: TRBJ2-7
CDR3 protein: CASSLEPQALEQYF
CDR3 DNA: TGTGCTAGCAGCTTAGAGCCCCAGGCCCTCGAGCAGTACTTC

D gene: .
V gene: TRBV4-3
clone size: .
J gene: TRBJ2-1
CDR3 protein: CASSQDNRDGVEQFF
CDR3 DNA: TGCGCCAGCAGCCAAGATAATCGAGACGGGGTTGAGCAGTTCTTC

D gene: TRBD1
V gene: TRBV5-6
clone size: few
J gene: TRBJ2-4
CDR3 protein: CASSLGRGPRLAKNIQYF
CDR3 DNA: TGTGCCAGCAGCTTGGGCAGGGGGCCTAGACTAGCCAAAAACATTCAGTACTTC

D gene: .
V gene: TRBV5-1
clone size: .
J gene: TRBJ2-4
CDR3 protein: CASRDLAKNIQYF
CDR3 DNA: TGCGCCAGCAGGGACTTAGCCAAAAACATTCAGTACTTC

D gene: .
V gene: TRBV7-2
clone size: few
J gene: TRBJ2-3
CDR3 protein: CASSLGSGGDTQYF
CDR3 DNA: TGTGCCAGCAGCTTAGGATCAGGGGGGGATACGCAGTATTTT

D gene: TRBD2
V gene: TRBV5-1
clone size: .
J gene: TRBJ2-2
CDR3 protein: CASRGEGLDTGELFF
CDR3 DNA: TGCGCCAGCCGGGGGGAAGGGCTGGACACCGGGGAGCTGTTTTTT

D gene: TRBD2
V gene: TRBV7-9
clone size: .
J gene: TRBJ2-7
CDR3 protein: CASSFPGLAGSSYEQYF
CDR3 DNA: TGTGCCAGCAGCTTCCCCGGACTAGCGGGGAGCTCCTACGAGCAGTACTTC

D gene: .
V gene: TRBV4-3
clone size: .
J gene: TRBJ1-1
CDR3 protein: CASARFDSAEAFF
CDR3 DNA: TGCGCCAGCGCTAGATTTGACTCCGCTGAAGCTTTCTTT

D gene: .
V gene: TRBV5-6
clone size: .
J gene: TRBJ1-2
CDR3 protein: CASSLAAGTGYTF
CDR3 DNA: TGTGCCAGCAGCTTGGCGGCGGGCACGGGCTACACCTTC

D gene: .
V gene: TRBV28
clone size: .
J gene: TRBJ2-3
CDR3 protein: CASSLIGSAEPSTDTQYF
CDR3 DNA: TGTGCCAGCAGTTTAATCGGTTCTGCGGAGCCTAGCACAGATACGCAGTATTTT

D gene: .
V gene: TRBV9
clone size: .
J gene: TRBJ1-6
CDR3 protein: CASSVGSISNSPLHF
CDR3 DNA: TGTGCCAGCAGCGTAGGGTCCATAAGTAATTCACCCCTCCACTTT

D gene: .
V gene: TRBV5-6
clone size: .
J gene: TRBJ1-5
CDR3 protein: CASSSLRRGEGHQPQHF
CDR3 DNA: TGTGCCAGCAGCTCCCTCAGGAGGGGAGAAGGCCATCAGCCCCAGCATTTT

D gene: .
V gene: TRBV5-6
clone size: .
J gene: TRBJ2-7
CDR3 protein: CASSKIDQRAEQYF
CDR3 DNA: TGTGCCAGCAGCAAGATAGACCAAAGGGCCGAGCAGTACTTC

D gene: .
V gene: TRBV15
clone size: few
J gene: TRBJ2-7
CDR3 protein: CATSRGGSYEQYF
CDR3 DNA: TGTGCCACCAGCAGAGGGGGTAGCTACGAGCAGTACTTC

D gene: TRBD1
V gene: TRBV4-1
clone size: .
J gene: TRBJ2-2
CDR3 protein: CASSPRGQANTGELFF
CDR3 DNA: TGCGCCAGCAGCCCCCGAGGACAGGCGAACACCGGGGAGCTGTTTTTT

D gene: .
V gene: TRBV2
clone size: .
J gene: TRBJ2-7
CDR3 protein: CASRTQGYEQYF
CDR3 DNA: TGTGCCAGCCGTACACAGGGATACGAGCAGTACTTC

D gene: TRBD1
V gene: TRBV7-2
clone size: .
J gene: TRBJ1-5
CDR3 protein: CASSSTGNNQPQHF
CDR3 DNA: TGTGCCAGCAGCTCGACAGGGAACAATCAGCCCCAGCATTTT

D gene: .
V gene: TRBV11-3
clone size: few
J gene: TRBJ2-2
CDR3 protein: CASSLNSAPGELFF
CDR3 DNA: TGTGCCAGCAGCTTAAACTCCGCGCCCGGGGAGCTGTTTTTT

D gene: .
V gene: TRBV6-4
clone size: .
J gene: TRBJ1-1
CDR3 protein: CASSDGNAEAFF
CDR3 DNA: TGTGCCAGCAGTGACGGTAATGCTGAAGCTTTCTTT

D gene: TRBD1
V gene: TRBV18
clone size: .
J gene: TRBJ1-4
CDR3 protein: CASSPTGGNEKLFF
CDR3 DNA: TGTGCCAGCTCGCCGACAGGGGGCAATGAAAAACTGTTTTTT

D gene: TRBD1
V gene: TRBV15
clone size: .
J gene: TRBJ1-5
CDR3 protein: CATSRVNQGAVQPQHF
CDR3 DNA: TGTGCCACCAGCAGAGTGAATCAGGGGGCGGTTCAGCCCCAGCATTTT

D gene: .
V gene: TRBV7-3
clone size: .
J gene: TRBJ2-5
CDR3 protein: CASSSVGTLGETQYF
CDR3 DNA: TGTGCCAGCAGCTCCGTAGGGACGCTGGGAGAGACCCAGTACTTC

D gene: .
V gene: TRBV5-6
clone size: .
J gene: TRBJ2-7
CDR3 protein: CASSLFGDSYEQYF
CDR3 DNA: TGTGCCAGCAGCTTGTTCGGGGACTCCTACGAGCAGTACTTC

D gene: TRBD2
V gene: TRBV19
clone size: .
J gene: TRBJ2-7
CDR3 protein: CASSIPTSGGIYEQYF
CDR3 DNA: TGTGCCAGTAGTATCCCGACTAGCGGGGGGATCTACGAGCAGTACTTC

D gene: TRBD2
V gene: TRBV7-9
clone size: .
J gene: TRBJ2-5
CDR3 protein: CASSMGSGGVQETQYF
CDR3 DNA: TGTGCCAGCAGCATGGGTAGCGGGGGGGTCCAAGAGACCCAGTACTTC

D gene: TRBD2
V gene: TRBV19
clone size: .
J gene: TRBJ2-7
CDR3 protein: CASSGLRTSGGAYEQYF
CDR3 DNA: TGTGCCAGTAGTGGACTCCGCACTAGCGGGGGGGCCTACGAGCAGTACTTC

D gene: .
V gene: TRBV7-6
clone size: .
J gene: TRBJ1-2
CDR3 protein: CASSPRAGDYGYTF
CDR3 DNA: TGTGCCAGCAGCCCCAGGGCGGGCGACTATGGCTACACCTTC

D gene: .
V gene: TRBV10-3
clone size: .
J gene: TRBJ2-1
CDR3 protein: CAISEQNNEQFF
CDR3 DNA: TGTGCCATCAGTGAGCAGAACAATGAGCAGTTCTTC

D gene: .
V gene: TRBV5-1
clone size: .
J gene: TRBJ1-1
CDR3 protein: CASSSEGVTTEAFF
CDR3 DNA: TGCGCCAGCAGCTCCGAGGGGGTTACAACTGAAGCTTTCTTT

D gene: .
V gene: TRBV29-1
clone size: .
J gene: TRBJ1-1
CDR3 protein: CSARRDSEAFF
CDR3 DNA: TGCAGCGCCCGAAGGGACTCTGAAGCTTTCTTT

D gene: .
V gene: TRBV9
clone size: .
J gene: TRBJ1-2
CDR3 protein: CASSPPGQQFYGYTF
CDR3 DNA: TGTGCCAGCAGCCCCCCCGGACAGCAATTTTATGGCTACACCTTC

D gene: TRBD1
V gene: TRBV7-3
clone size: .
J gene: TRBJ1-1
CDR3 protein: CASSQGAGSEAFF
CDR3 DNA: TGTGCCAGCAGCCAGGGGGCGGGGAGTGAAGCTTTCTTT

D gene: .
V gene: TRBV4-3
clone size: .
J gene: TRBJ2-6
CDR3 protein: CASSPGPPGSSTSNVLTF
CDR3 DNA: TGCGCCAGCAGCCCTGGCCCCCCGGGATCCTCAACATCCAACGTCCTGACTTTC

D gene: TRBD1
V gene: TRBV10-3
clone size: .
J gene: TRBJ1-3
CDR3 protein: CAISSRGPAGNTIYF
CDR3 DNA: TGTGCCATCAGTTCTAGGGGGCCTGCTGGAAACACCATATATTTT

D gene: .
V gene: TRBV11-2
clone size: .
J gene: TRBJ1-1
CDR3 protein: CASSPRHERNTEAFF
CDR3 DNA: TGTGCCAGCAGCCCCCGACACGAAAGAAACACTGAAGCTTTCTTT

D gene: .
V gene: TRBV18
clone size: .
J gene: TRBJ1-3
CDR3 protein: CASSPGGGSSGNTIYF
CDR3 DNA: TGTGCCAGCTCACCGGGGGGAGGATCGTCTGGAAACACCATATATTTT

D gene: .
V gene: TRBV5-1
clone size: once
J gene: TRBJ2-7
CDR3 protein: CASSFQDVSYEQYF
CDR3 DNA: TGCGCCAGCTCCTTTCAGGACGTTTCCTACGAGCAGTACTTC

D gene: .
V gene: TRBV29-1
clone size: .
J gene: TRBJ2-3
CDR3 protein: CSVDGRGVDTQYF
CDR3 DNA: TGCAGCGTTGACGGGCGGGGTGTAGATACGCAGTATTTT

D gene: TRBD1
V gene: TRBV6-5
clone size: few
J gene: TRBJ2-5
CDR3 protein: CASSYLGQQETQYF
CDR3 DNA: TGTGCCAGCAGTTACTTGGGACAGCAAGAGACCCAGTACTTC

D gene: TRBD2
V gene: TRBV5-1
clone size: .
J gene: TRBJ2-3
CDR3 protein: CASSLSGDGDTQYF
CDR3 DNA: TGCGCCAGCAGCTTGAGCGGGGACGGGGATACGCAGTATTTT

D gene: .
V gene: TRBV6-5
clone size: once
J gene: TRBJ1-2
CDR3 protein: CASKAANYGYTF
CDR3 DNA: TGTGCCAGCAAGGCGGCTAACTATGGCTACACCTTC

D gene: TRBD2
V gene: TRBV5-1
clone size: .
J gene: TRBJ2-3
CDR3 protein: CASRNSGGGTDTQYF
CDR3 DNA: TGCGCCAGCAGAAATAGCGGGGGTGGCACAGATACGCAGTATTTT

D gene: .
V gene: TRBV28
clone size: .
J gene: TRBJ2-7
CDR3 protein: CASSFGDRVFTSRYF
CDR3 DNA: TGTGCCAGCAGTTTTGGGGATAGGGTCTTTACGAGTCGGTACTTC

D gene: TRBD1
V gene: TRBV11-2
clone size: .
J gene: TRBJ2-7
CDR3 protein: CASSPDRGMLYEQYF
CDR3 DNA: TGTGCCAGCAGTCCCGACAGGGGGATGCTCTACGAGCAGTACTTC